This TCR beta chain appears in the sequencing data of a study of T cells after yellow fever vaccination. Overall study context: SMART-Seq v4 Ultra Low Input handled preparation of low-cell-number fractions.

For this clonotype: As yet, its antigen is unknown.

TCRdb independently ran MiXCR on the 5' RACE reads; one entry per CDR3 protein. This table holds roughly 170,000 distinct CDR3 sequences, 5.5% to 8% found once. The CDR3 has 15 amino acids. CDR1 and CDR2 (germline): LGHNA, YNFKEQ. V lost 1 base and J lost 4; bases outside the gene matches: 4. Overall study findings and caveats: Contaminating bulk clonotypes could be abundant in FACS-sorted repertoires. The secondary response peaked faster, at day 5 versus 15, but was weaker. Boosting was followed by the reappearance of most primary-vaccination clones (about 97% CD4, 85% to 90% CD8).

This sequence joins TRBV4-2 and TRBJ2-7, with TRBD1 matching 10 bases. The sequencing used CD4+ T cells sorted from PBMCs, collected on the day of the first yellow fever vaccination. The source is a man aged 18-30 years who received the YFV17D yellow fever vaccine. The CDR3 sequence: CASSQAGQGEYEQYF. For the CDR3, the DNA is TGTGCCAGCAGCCAAGCTGGACAGGGGGAATACGAGCAGTACTTC.